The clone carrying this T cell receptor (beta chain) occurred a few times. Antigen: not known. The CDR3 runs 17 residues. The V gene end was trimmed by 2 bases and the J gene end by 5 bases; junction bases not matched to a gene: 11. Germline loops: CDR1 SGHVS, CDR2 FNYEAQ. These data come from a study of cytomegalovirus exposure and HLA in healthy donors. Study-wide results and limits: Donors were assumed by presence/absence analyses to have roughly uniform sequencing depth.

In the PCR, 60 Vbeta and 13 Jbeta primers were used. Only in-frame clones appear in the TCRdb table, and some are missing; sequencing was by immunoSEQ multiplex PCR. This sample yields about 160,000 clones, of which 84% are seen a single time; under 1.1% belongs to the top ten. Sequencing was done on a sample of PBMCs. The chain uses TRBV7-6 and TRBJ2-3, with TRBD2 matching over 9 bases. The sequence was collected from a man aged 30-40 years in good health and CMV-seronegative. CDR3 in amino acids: CASSLSGAGGPGDTQYF. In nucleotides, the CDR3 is TGTGCCAGCAGCTTATCGGGGGCGGGAGGGCCGGGAGATACGCAGTATTTT.